This T cell receptor (beta chain) emerged from a study of blood T cell repertoires in COVID-19. Germline CDR1 and CDR2: SGHRS and YFSETQ. The CDR3 runs 15 residues. V lost 5 bases, J lost 7 bases, and 11 bases stayed unmatched. Original processing notes: Nucleated cell counts were estimated from reference gene primer amplification. Sequencing was performed with immunoSEQ multiplex PCR; in TCRdb, only in-frame clones are kept and a portion is missing. V and J calls and clone size are copied from that table; D and trimming were computed from the DNA. The sample carries 310,000 or so clones, roughly 89% recorded once. Residents of about two dozen US areas, aged 18 to 89 years, made up the participants. Donors were grouped by their self-reported clinical history.

This rearrangement joins TRBV5-1 to TRBJ1-2, with 10 bases aligning to TRBD1. Sequencing was carried out using PBMCs or T cells enriched from blood (not recorded which). This receptor was identified in a woman between 18 and 29 years old who had recovered from COVID-19. CDR3 residues: CASREWTGGMVGYTF. CDR3 in DNA: TGCGCCAGCAGGGAGTGGACAGGGGGTATGGTTGGCTACACCTTC.